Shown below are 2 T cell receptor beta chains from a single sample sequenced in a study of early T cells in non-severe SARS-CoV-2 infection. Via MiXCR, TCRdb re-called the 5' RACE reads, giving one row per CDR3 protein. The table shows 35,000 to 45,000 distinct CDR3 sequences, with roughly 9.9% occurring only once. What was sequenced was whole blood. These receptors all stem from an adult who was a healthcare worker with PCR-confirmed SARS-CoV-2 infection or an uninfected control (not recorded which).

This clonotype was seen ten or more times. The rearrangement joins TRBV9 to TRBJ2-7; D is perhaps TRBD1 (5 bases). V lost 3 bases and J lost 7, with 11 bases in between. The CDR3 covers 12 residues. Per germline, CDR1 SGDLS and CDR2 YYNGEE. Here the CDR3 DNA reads TGTGCCAGCAGCGCGCAGGGTCTGGAGCAGTACTTC. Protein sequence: CASSAQGLEQYF.

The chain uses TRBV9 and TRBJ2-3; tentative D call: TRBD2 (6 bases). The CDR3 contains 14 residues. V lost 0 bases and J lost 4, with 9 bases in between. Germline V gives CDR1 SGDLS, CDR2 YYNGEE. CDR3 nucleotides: TGTGCCAGCAGCGTAGGGGGGGTCCCAGATACGCAGTATTTT. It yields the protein CASSVGGVPDTQYF. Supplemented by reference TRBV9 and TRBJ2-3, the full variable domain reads DSGVTQTPKHLITATGQRVTLRCSPRSGDLSVYWYQQSLDQGLQFLIQYYNGEERAKGNILERFSAQQFPDLHSELNLSSLELGDSALYFCASSVGGVPDTQYFGPGTRLTVL.